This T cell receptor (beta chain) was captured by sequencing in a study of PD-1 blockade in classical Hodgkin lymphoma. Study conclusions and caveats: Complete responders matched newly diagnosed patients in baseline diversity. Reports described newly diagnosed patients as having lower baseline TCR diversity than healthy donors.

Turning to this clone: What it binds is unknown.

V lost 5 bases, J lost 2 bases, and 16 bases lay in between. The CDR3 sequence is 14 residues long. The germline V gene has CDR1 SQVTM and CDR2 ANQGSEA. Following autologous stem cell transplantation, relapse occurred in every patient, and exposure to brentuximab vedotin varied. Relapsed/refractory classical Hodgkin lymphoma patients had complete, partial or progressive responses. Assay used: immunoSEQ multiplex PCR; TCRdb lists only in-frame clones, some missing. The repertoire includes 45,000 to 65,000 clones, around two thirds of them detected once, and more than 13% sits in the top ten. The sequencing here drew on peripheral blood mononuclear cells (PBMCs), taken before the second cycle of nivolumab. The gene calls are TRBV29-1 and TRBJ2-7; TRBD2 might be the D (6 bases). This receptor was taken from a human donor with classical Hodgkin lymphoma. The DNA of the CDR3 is TGCAGCGTTCGCCACGCCGGGAGAGCCTACGAGCAGTACTTC. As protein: CSVRHAGRAYEQYF.